These 19 T cell receptor beta chains were all obtained from the same sample, sequenced in a study of blood T cell repertoires in COVID-19. Measured with immunoSEQ multiplex PCR; TCRdb has only the in-frame clones, and not every one. The repertoire holds roughly 450,000 clones, about nine tenths seen once, with about 0.6% in the top ten. Sample: PBMCs or T cells enriched from blood (not recorded which). The receptors originated from a man aged 18 to 30 who had recovered from COVID-19.

This rearrangement joins TRBV29-1 to TRBJ1-2; 9 bases are a match to TRBD1. The CDR3 runs 13 residues. CDR1 and CDR2 from the germline V gene are SQVTM and ANQGSEA. The V and J ends lost 5 bases and 4 bases, in that order; junction bases with no gene match: 5. This CDR3 reads CSVRDRVTYGYTF. Written as DNA, the CDR3 is TGCAGCGTTCGGGACAGGGTGACCTATGGCTACACCTTC. Drawing the rest from reference TRBV29-1 and TRBJ1-2, the complete variable domain is SAVISQKPSRDICQRGTSLTIQCQVDSQVTMMFWYRQQPGQSLTLIATANQGSEATYESGFVIDKFPISRPNLTFSTLTVSNMSPEDSSIYLCSVRDRVTYGYTFGSGTRLTVV.

The chain employs TRBV2 and TRBJ1-5; a possible D gene is TRBD1 (5 bases). Germline V gives CDR1 SNHLY, CDR2 FYNNEI. The CDR3 has 15 amino acids. Trimming cost V 4 bases and J 2 bases, with 12 bases left between them. CDR3 nucleotide sequence: TGTGCCAGCAGTGCACAGGTGAACGGCAATCAGCCCCAGCATTTT. Translating it yields CASSAQVNGNQPQHF.

In its sample, this clone was seen once. The V call is TRBV29-1, the J call TRBJ2-7, with TRBD1 matching 8 bases. The J segment lost 3 bases and the V segment lost 7 bases, leaving 17 bases of the junction unmatched. CDR1 is SQVTM and CDR2 is ANQGSEA in the germline V gene. The CDR3 sequence is 16 residues long. The CDR3 loop reads CSAGIVTGVGVYEQYF. CDR3 coding DNA: TGCAGCGCGGGTATTGTGACAGGGGTAGGGGTCTACGAGCAGTACTTC.

The rearrangement links TRBV5-1 to TRBJ2-5, with D unresolved. Germline assignment: CDR1 SGHRS and CDR2 YFSETQ. V was pared by 0 bases and J by 2 bases, with 5 bases between. The CDR3 is made up of 13 amino acids. In DNA, the CDR3 is TGCGCCAGCAGCTTGGAACAGCAAGAGACCCAGTACTTC. The encoded protein is CASSLEQQETQYF.

This sequence joins TRBV5-5 and TRBJ2-5; perhaps TRBD2 as D (5 bases). Looked up from germline, CDR1 is SGHKS and CDR2 is YYEKEE (reference sequence). Between the trimmed V and J ends, which lost 4 bases and 0 bases, there was a span of 13 bases. This CDR3 contains 15 residues. The CDR3 reads CASSRDYTNQETQYF. The CDR3 DNA reads TGTGCCAGCAGCCGAGACTACACTAACCAAGAGACCCAGTACTTC.

The chain is built from TRBV5-1 and TRBJ2-3, with 7 bases identical to TRBD1. The CDR3 contains 15 residues. V was pared by 1 base and J by 2 bases, with 4 bases of the junction left unmatched. Germline V gene lookup returns CDR1 SGHRS and CDR2 YFSETQ. The CDR3, as DNA: TGCGCCAGCAGCTTGAGGGGGCCGGACACAGATACGCAGTATTTT. It specifies CASSLRGPDTDTQYF.

This clone has a handful of counts. V is TRBV6-5 and J is TRBJ2-7, with D possibly TRBD1 on 6 matching bases. The CDR3 spans 14 residues. Trimming cost V 7 bases and J 1 base, with 14 bases left between them. Germline assignment: CDR1 MNHEY and CDR2 SVGAGI. This chain's CDR3 is CASKYDGQSYEQYF. In DNA, the CDR3 is TGTGCCAGCAAATACGACGGACAGTCCTACGAGCAGTACTTC.

The CDR3 here is CASRPVGLADEQYF. In DNA, the CDR3 is TGTGCCAGCAGACCAGTAGGACTAGCAGACGAGCAGTACTTC. The chain recombines TRBV2 with TRBJ2-7, with 8 positions matching TRBD2. V lost 6 bases, J lost 5 bases, and 9 bases stayed unmatched. The CDR3 totals 14 residues. Germline V gene sequence: CDR1 SNHLY, CDR2 FYNNEI.

J is TRBJ2-2 and V is TRBV7-2; possibly TRBD1 for D (5 bases). Trimming cost V 2 bases and J 2 bases, with 12 bases left between them. The CDR3 is 16 amino acids. The germline V gene has CDR1 SGHTA and CDR2 FQGNSA. CDR3 protein: CASSLFPQGNTGELFF. The CDR3 nucleotides are TGTGCCAGCAGCTTATTCCCTCAGGGAAACACCGGGGAGCTGTTTTTT.

The chain has TRBV7-9 and TRBJ1-1; D is unclear. The CDR3 has 12 residues. Germline loops: CDR1 SEHNR, CDR2 FQNEAQ (reference sequence). V was pared by 1 base and J by 10 bases, with 10 bases between. CDR3 sequence (DNA): TGTGCCAGCAGCTTAGGAGGGTATATAGCTTTCTTT. Translation gives CASSLGGYIAFF.

This clone was seen only once. This CDR3 reads CASSPGGWNTEAFF. The CDR3 coding sequence is TGTGCCAGCAGCCCGGGAGGCTGGAACACTGAAGCTTTCTTT. The J gene is TRBJ1-1, the V gene TRBV27; D remains unclear. Germline V CDR1 and CDR2: MNHEY, SMNVEV (reference sequence). V shed 6 bases and J shed 1 base, with 12 bases lying between them. CDR3 length: 14 residues.

The count of this clone is one. V is TRBV20-1 and J is TRBJ1-6; 8 bases map to TRBD1. CDR3 length: 16 residues. V dropped 3 bases and J dropped 3; count of bases not matched to a gene: 7. The germline V gene encodes CDR1 DFQATT and CDR2 SNEGSKA (reference sequence). This chain's CDR3 is CSASNQGANYNSPLHF. The CDR3 DNA is TGCAGTGCTAGTAATCAGGGGGCGAACTATAATTCACCCCTCCACTTT.

The rearrangement joins TRBV7-9 to TRBJ1-6, with no clear D. Germline values: CDR1 SEHNR, CDR2 FQNEAQ (reference sequence). V lost 4 bases to trimming and J lost 0 bases, with 7 bases between them. This CDR3 spans 15 amino acids. The CDR3 DNA reads TGTGCCAGCAGCTCCCTCCGCTCCTATAATTCACCCCTCCACTTT. It translates to CASSSLRSYNSPLHF.

This sequence joins TRBV27 and TRBJ1-1, with 7 bases identical to TRBD1. The V and J ends lost 4 bases and 5 bases, in that order; junction bases with no gene match: 7. The CDR3 has 14 amino acids. Per the germline V gene, CDR1 is MNHEY and CDR2 is SMNVEV (reference sequence). The CDR3 DNA follows: TGTGCCAGCAGTTCCCCGACAGGGAGGACTGAAGCTTTCTTT. Translated, it gives CASSSPTGRTEAFF.

J is TRBJ1-2 and V is TRBV18; possibly TRBD1 for D (6 bases). V lost 0 bases, J lost 4 bases, and 9 bases lay in between. The CDR3 has 14 residues. Germline V gene sequence: CDR1 KGHSH, CDR2 LQKENI. The CDR3 loop is CASSPPGQSYGYTF. The CDR3 DNA follows: TGTGCCAGCTCACCACCCGGACAGTCCTATGGCTACACCTTC.

The chain combines TRBV6-5 with TRBJ1-6; the D gene is possibly TRBD1 (6 bases). The V gene lost 6 bases and the J gene lost 8 bases, with 14 bases spanning the gap. The CDR3 runs to 14 residues. Germline V gives CDR1 MNHEY, CDR2 SVGAGI. The CDR3 coding sequence is TGTGCCAGCAGCCCGACAGGTGCCGATTCACCCCTCCACTTT. Translation: CASSPTGADSPLHF.

This sequence joins TRBV19 and TRBJ1-5; possibly TRBD1 for D (5 bases). CDR1 is LNHDA and CDR2 is SQIVND in the germline V gene (reference sequence). This CDR3 contains 16 residues. The V gene lost 0 bases and the J gene lost 2 bases, with 11 bases spanning the gap. The CDR3 loop reads CASSIEVGVGNQPQHF. Here the CDR3 DNA reads TGTGCCAGTAGTATAGAGGTAGGGGTCGGCAATCAGCCCCAGCATTTT.

The chain uses TRBV7-2 and TRBJ1-2; 8 nucleotides match TRBD1. V shed 5 bases, J shed 12 bases, and the junction held 14 bases outside the gene matches. The CDR3 has 14 amino acids. The germline gives CDR1 SGHTA, CDR2 FQGNSA. CDR3 residues: CASSGDVQGAPHTF. Here the CDR3 DNA reads TGTGCCAGCAGCGGAGACGTGCAGGGGGCCCCGCACACCTTC.

The gene calls are TRBV2 and TRBJ1-5; D may be TRBD1 (5 bases). The CDR3 runs to 13 residues. CDR1 is SNHLY, CDR2 FYNNEI, per germline. V lost 3 bases and J 5 bases, leaving 8 bases between the germline ends. For the CDR3, the DNA is TGTGCCAGCAGTGACAGGGAGGATCAGCCCCAGCATTTT. Translating it yields CASSDREDQPQHF.